Below, 31 T cell receptor beta chains from the same sample are listed, as sequenced in a study of OX40 agonist ivuxolimab in advanced cancers. Profiling relied on immunoSEQ multiplex PCR, and the TCRdb table lists in-frame clones only, not all of them. The sample holds some 70,000 clones, more than 75% seen once. The specimen comprised CD4+ or CD8+ T cells sorted from blood, sampled in a trial of the OX40 agonist ivuxolimab. These receptors were taken from an adult with an advanced solid tumor such as melanoma, head and neck, liver or kidney cancer.

CDR3 sequence: CASSLSLAGGRYNEQFF. The CDR3 DNA reads as TGTGCCAGCAGTTTATCACTAGCGGGAGGACGATACAATGAGCAGTTCTTC. This chain uses TRBV27 with TRBJ2-1; 12 nucleotides align to TRBD2. This CDR3 has 17 amino acids. The trim removed 0 bases at V and 4 bases at J, leaving 4 bases unmatched. Germline V gene data show CDR1 as MNHEY and CDR2 as SMNVEV (reference sequence).

This clone appeared a few times. V gene TRBV5-4 combines with J gene TRBJ2-7; TRBD1 aligns across 11 bases. V lost 4 bases and J lost 3; bases outside the gene matches: 6. Germline V gives CDR1 SGHNT, CDR2 YYREEE (reference sequence). This CDR3 is built from 15 residues. This CDR3 reads CASSRSGTGGYEQYF. The CDR3 nucleotides are TGTGCCAGCAGCCGTTCCGGGACAGGGGGCTACGAGCAGTACTTC.

In this sample, this clone turned up a few times. This rearrangement joins TRBV5-1 to TRBJ1-1, with 10 bases that match TRBD1. With V trimmed by 8 bases and J by 3 bases, 10 bases remained unmatched. CDR3 length equals 15 residues. Germline values: CDR1 SGHRS, CDR2 YFSETQ. In nucleotides, the CDR3 is TGCGCCAGTAACCCGGGACAGGGGTTGGACACTGAAGCTTTCTTT. Protein product: CASNPGQGLDTEAFF.

In this sample, this clone turned up a few times. This sequence joins TRBV10-3 and TRBJ2-4, with TRBD1 identical over 9 bases. The J segment lost 7 bases and the V segment lost 2 bases, leaving 6 bases of the junction unmatched. CDR1 is ENHRY, CDR2 SYGVKD, per germline. This CDR3 is 15 amino acids long. CDR3 in amino acids: CAISEPQGAGNIQYF. CDR3 nucleotides: TGTGCCATCAGTGAGCCACAGGGGGCAGGGAACATTCAGTACTTC.

The chain joins TRBV2 to TRBJ2-1, with 16 bases lining up with TRBD2. The CDR3 spans 21 residues. Germline CDR1 SNHLY, CDR2 FYNNEI. The J segment lost 0 bases and the V segment lost 7 bases, leaving 15 bases of the junction unmatched. The CDR3 DNA sequence: TGTGCCAGCACCCGAAGGTCGGGACTAGCGGGAGGGGAAGGCTCCTACAATGAGCAGTTCTTC. Translated, it gives CASTRRSGLAGGEGSYNEQFF. The whole variable domain, filled in from reference TRBV2 and TRBJ2-1, reads EPEVTQTPSHQVTQMGQEVILRCVPISNHLYFYWYRQILGQKVEFLVSFYNNEISEKSEIFDDQFSVERPDGSNFTLKIRSTKLEDSAMYFCASTRRSGLAGGEGSYNEQFFGPGTRLTVL.

The J gene is TRBJ1-2, the V gene TRBV28, with D uncertain. Germline V gene sequence: CDR1 MDHEN, CDR2 SYDVKM. The CDR3 sequence is 14 residues long. V lost 7 bases to trimming and J lost 7 bases, with 19 bases between them. CDR3 DNA: TGTGCCAGCACACCTCCGGGGAAGACGGTTGGCTACACCTTC. This sequence encodes CASTPPGKTVGYTF.

The chain employs TRBV2 and TRBJ2-5, with 7 bases lining up with TRBD1. This CDR3 comprises 14 residues. V was pared by 7 bases and J by 5 bases, with 10 bases of the junction left unmatched. Germline CDR1 is SNHLY and CDR2 is FYNNEI. This CDR3 reads CASNRQGEDETQYF. The CDR3 nucleotides are TGTGCCAGCAACCGACAGGGAGAGGATGAGACCCAGTACTTC.

The chain has TRBV19 and TRBJ1-1; a weak D match, TRBD1 (6 bases). The ends were cut back, 3 bases at V and 5 bases at J, with 22 bases in the middle. The CDR3 consists of 17 residues. CDR1 LNHDA and CDR2 SQIVND come from the germline V gene (reference sequence). CDR3: CASSIKDSELAGTEAFF. Here the CDR3 DNA reads TGTGCCAGTAGTATTAAGGACAGCGAATTGGCGGGAACTGAAGCTTTCTTT.

V gene TRBV5-1 combines with J gene TRBJ1-2, with 9 bases fitting TRBD1. The CDR3 extends over 14 amino acids. CDR1 is SGHRS and CDR2 is YFSETQ in the germline V gene. V shed 3 bases and J 7 bases; nucleotides not matched to a gene: 7. CDR3 sequence: CASSSGTGIGGYTF. CDR3 nucleotide sequence: TGCGCCAGCAGCTCCGGGACAGGGATCGGTGGCTACACCTTC.

This clone has more than one count but fewer than ten. The chain uses TRBV28 and TRBJ1-5, with 7 positions matching TRBD1. The CDR3 spans 15 residues. The germline CDR1 and CDR2 sequences are MDHEN and SYDVKM. V shed 5 bases and J 4 bases; nucleotides not matched to a gene: 8. CDR3 loop: CASSPQGGINQPQHF. CDR3 nucleotides: TGTGCCAGCAGTCCTCAGGGGGGGATTAATCAGCCCCAGCATTTT.

This sequence joins TRBV7-2 and TRBJ2-7; a possible D gene is TRBD2 (7 bases). This CDR3 contains 16 residues. V lost 2 bases and J 0 bases, leaving 14 bases between the germline ends. Germline V gene data show CDR1 as SGHTA and CDR2 as FQGNSA. The CDR3 sequence: CASSLRSGTSSYEQYF. CDR3 bases: TGTGCCAGCAGCTTACGAAGCGGGACAAGCTCCTACGAGCAGTACTTC. Using reference TRBV7-2 and TRBJ2-7 for the parts outside the CDR3, the full variable domain is GAGVSQSPSNKVTEKGKDVELRCDPISGHTALYWYRQSLGQGLEFLIYFQGNSAPDKSGLPSDRFSAERTGGSVSTLTIQRTQQEDSAVYLCASSLRSGTSSYEQYFGPGTRLTVT.

The chain employs TRBV7-9 and TRBJ2-1; 10 bases line up with TRBD1. The CDR3 extends over 17 amino acids. Trimming cost V 4 bases and J 10 bases; bases outside gene matches: 16. Per germline, CDR1 SEHNR and CDR2 FQNEAQ (reference sequence). The CDR3 DNA reads as TGTGCCAGCAGCTATACACACGGGACAGGGGTACGAGACGAGCAGTTCTTC. Translated, it gives CASSYTHGTGVRDEQFF.

This clone was seen just once. The genes are TRBV28 and TRBJ2-6, with no clear D. Trimming took 4 bases from V and 3 from J, leaving 10 bases between them. Germline loops: CDR1 MDHEN, CDR2 SYDVKM. The CDR3 consists of 15 residues. In nucleotides, the CDR3 is TGTGCCAGCAGTTCGAGTATGGGTGGGGCCAACGTCCTGACTTTC. Translating it yields CASSSSMGGANVLTF.

V and J are TRBV15 and TRBJ2-7, with D possibly being TRBD1 (6 bases). Germline V gene data show CDR1 as LNHNV and CDR2 as YYDKDF (reference sequence). This CDR3 comprises 14 residues. V was shortened by 1 base and J by 2 bases, with 9 bases between the two germline ends. The CDR3 reads CATSRVNRAYEQYF. As DNA, the CDR3 is TGTGCCACCAGCAGAGTGAACAGGGCCTACGAGCAGTACTTC.

The rearrangement links TRBV6-5 to TRBJ2-1, with D perhaps TRBD2 (5 bases). In germline, CDR1 is MNHEY, CDR2 SVGAGI. Deletions cut 6 bases from V and 1 base from J, with 13 bases between. The CDR3 runs 15 residues. The CDR3 bases are TGTGCCAGCAGCACAGACCGAGGGTCCTACAATGAGCAGTTCTTC. As protein: CASSTDRGSYNEQFF.

CDR3 coding DNA: TGCAGCGTAAGAAGTCCTGCCGGAGGGAGGGGAGATACGCAGTATTTT. Translation: CSVRSPAGGRGDTQYF. The J gene is TRBJ2-3, the V gene TRBV29-1; 7 bases align to TRBD2. CDR1 is SQVTM, CDR2 ANQGSEA, per germline. The CDR3 runs to 16 residues. V lost 6 bases to trimming and J lost 5 bases; unmatched junction nucleotides: 17.

This chain uses TRBV7-3 with TRBJ2-7, with 7 bases aligning to TRBD1. The DNA end favors TRBJ2-5, so the J call may be wrong. The CDR3 has 13 amino acids. Germline V gene data show CDR1 as SGHTA and CDR2 as FQGTGA. The chain's CDR3 is CASSLRRTGTQYF. The CDR3 nucleotides read TGTGCCAGCAGCTTAAGACGGACAGGGACCCAGTACTTC.

The chain has TRBV28 and TRBJ1-5; D is undetermined. There are 14 residues in the CDR3. Per the germline V gene, CDR1 is MDHEN and CDR2 is SYDVKM. The ends were cut back, 3 bases at V and 8 bases at J, with 14 bases in the middle. The CDR3 loop is CASSFGQAWEPQHF. As DNA, the CDR3 is TGTGCCAGCAGTTTCGGGCAGGCCTGGGAGCCCCAGCATTTT.

The chain combines TRBV6-4 with TRBJ2-2, with D perhaps matching TRBD2 (6 bases). Trimming left V 1 base short and J 1 base short, with 7 bases between. Germline V gene sequence: CDR1 MRHNA, CDR2 SNTAGT. The CDR3 sequence is 15 residues long. The CDR3 region is CASSDFGGNTGELFF. In nucleotides, the CDR3 is TGTGCCAGCAGTGACTTCGGGGGGAACACCGGGGAGCTGTTTTTT.

The chain employs TRBV9 and TRBJ2-2; the D is unclear. CDR1 is SGDLS and CDR2 is YYNGEE in the germline V gene. The CDR3 is 16 residues long. The germline V and J ends were trimmed by 0 bases and 3 bases, with 12 bases remaining between them. The CDR3 region has the DNA TGTGCCAGCAGCGTAGGTTCAGGTTCGTACACCGGGGAGCTGTTTTTT. Translation: CASSVGSGSYTGELFF.

The rearrangement joins TRBV9 to TRBJ2-1; the match to TRBD2 covers 13 bases. V gave up 0 bases and J gave up 8 bases; unmatched junction bases: 8. Germline loops: CDR1 SGDLS, CDR2 YYNGEE. CDR3 size: 17 residues. CDR3 nucleotide sequence: TGTGCCAGCAGCGTAGCCAGGACTAGCGGGAGCATCCATGAGCAGTTCTTC. Amino acids: CASSVARTSGSIHEQFF.

V usage is TRBV28 and J usage is TRBJ1-4, with unresolved D. The CDR3 is 13 amino acids. The V gene lost 8 bases and the J gene lost 1 base, with 8 bases spanning the gap. CDR1 and CDR2 from the germline V gene are MDHEN and SYDVKM. CDR3 sequence (DNA): TGTGCCAGCTTTACAAGAACTAATGAAAAACTGTTTTTT. Protein product: CASFTRTNEKLFF.

V usage is TRBV11-3 and J usage is TRBJ1-2; perhaps TRBD1 as D (5 bases). This CDR3 contains 14 residues. Germline assignment: CDR1 SGHNT and CDR2 YENEEA. V was pared by 5 bases and J by 6 bases, with 16 bases between. The chain's CDR3 is CASSRQGRRDGYTF. CDR3 coding DNA: TGTGCCAGCAGCCGGCAGGGCCGAAGGGATGGCTACACCTTC. Full variable domain (rest looked up from reference TRBV11-3 and TRBJ1-2): EAGVVQSPRYKIIEKKQPVAFWCNPISGHNTLYWYLQNLGQGPELLIRYENEEAVDDSQLPKDRFSAERLKGVDSTLKIQPAELGDSAVYLCASSRQGRRDGYTFGSGTRLTVV.

V and J are TRBV11-2 and TRBJ1-6; TRBD1 might be the D (6 bases). CDR1 and CDR2 (germline): SGHAT, FQNNGV. Trimming shortened V by 3 bases and J by 6 bases, and 9 bases separated the two germline ends. CDR3 size: 14 residues. CDR3 residues: CASSLVGGNSPLHF. The CDR3 bases are TGTGCCAGCAGCTTGGTAGGGGGTAATTCACCCCTCCACTTT.

The V call is TRBV2, the J call TRBJ2-7; D remains ambiguous. V dropped 4 bases and J dropped 1 base, with 8 bases sitting between them. The V gene's germline CDR1 is SNHLY and CDR2 FYNNEI. This CDR3 region has 13 residues. For the CDR3, the DNA is TGTGCCAGCAGTGTATGGGAATCCTACGAGCAGTACTTC. Residues: CASSVWESYEQYF. The whole variable domain, remainder taken from reference TRBV2 and TRBJ2-7, is EPEVTQTPSHQVTQMGQEVILRCVPISNHLYFYWYRQILGQKVEFLVSFYNNEISEKSEIFDDQFSVERPDGSNFTLKIRSTKLEDSAMYFCASSVWESYEQYFGPGTRLTVT.

Here the CDR3 reads CATSRAAGFSEKLFF. DNA for the CDR3: TGTGCCACCAGCAGAGCGGCAGGTTTTAGTGAAAAACTGTTTTTT. The genes are TRBV15 and TRBJ1-4; D unresolved. V was cut by 1 base and J by 7 bases, with 13 bases left in between. The CDR3 spans 15 residues. Germline assignment: CDR1 LNHNV and CDR2 YYDKDF (reference sequence).

This chain links TRBV28 with TRBJ2-1; 9 bases line up with TRBD1. CDR3 length: 14 amino acids. V trimming: 5 bases; J trimming: 5 bases; junction bases outside the gene matches: 4. The germline gives CDR1 MDHEN, CDR2 SYDVKM. CDR3: CASSPRTGDNEQFF. As DNA, the CDR3 is TGTGCCAGCAGTCCCAGGACAGGGGACAATGAGCAGTTCTTC.

V usage is TRBV11-3 and J usage is TRBJ2-1; weak D call: TRBD1 (6 bases). Trimming took off 3 bases at V and 5 bases at J, with 11 bases between the two ends. Germline V gene data show CDR1 as SGHNT and CDR2 as YENEEA. CDR3 length: 14 residues. CDR3 residues: CASSFRDKNNEQFF. CDR3 nucleotide sequence: TGTGCCAGCAGCTTCCGGGACAAAAACAATGAGCAGTTCTTC.

The CDR3 is CASSPRGGQNTEAFF. As DNA, the CDR3 is TGTGCCAGCAGTCCCCGAGGGGGGCAGAACACTGAAGCTTTCTTT. J is TRBJ1-1 and V is TRBV28; tentative D call: TRBD1 (6 bases). Germline V gene data show CDR1 as MDHEN and CDR2 as SYDVKM. The CDR3 extends over 15 amino acids. Between the trimmed V and J ends, which lost 5 bases and 1 base, there was a span of 14 bases.

The J gene is TRBJ2-5, the V gene TRBV5-1; possible D gene TRBD2, 7 bases. V shed 4 bases and J shed 6 bases, with 19 bases lying between them. CDR3 length: 15 residues. Germline V gives CDR1 SGHRS, CDR2 YFSETQ. The CDR3 loop is CASSPWGRELKTQYF. CDR3 DNA: TGCGCCAGCAGCCCCTGGGGGCGGGAGCTGAAGACCCAGTACTTC.

The CDR3 region is CASSRDSAGNTIYF. The CDR3 DNA reads TGCGCCAGCAGCCGGGACAGCGCGGGAAACACCATATATTTT. The chain combines TRBV5-1 with TRBJ1-3; 7 bases line up with TRBD1. The CDR3 loop spans 14 amino acids. Per the germline V gene, CDR1 is SGHRS and CDR2 is YFSETQ. The junction had 5 bases not matched to a gene; V was cut back by 4 bases and J by 4 bases.